This record concerns one T cell receptor (beta chain) sequence. The antigen is undetermined. TCRdb re-analysed the RT-PCR reads in MiXCR, keeping a single row per CDR3 protein. This sample has fewer than 550,000 distinct CDR3 sequences, with around 25% found just once. These data belong to a study of response to subunit inactivated influenza vaccine. Overall study findings and caveats: A suggestion made by the authors is that each seasonal influenza vaccination recruits few new T cells.

With 2 bases clipped from V and 7 bases from J, the junction kept 10 bases outside the gene matches. The germline V gene has CDR1 SGDLS and CDR2 YYNGEE. The CDR3 contains 15 residues. V usage is TRBV9 and J usage is TRBJ2-7, with 9 bases that match TRBD1. The material was CD4+ T cells sorted from PBMCs, obtained roughly 5 days after vaccination. The receptor's source is a man over 45 who received an inactivated influenza vaccine. CDR3 loop: CASSVSPTGGGEQYF. The CDR3 bases are TGTGCCAGCAGCGTGAGCCCGACAGGGGGGGGAGAGCAGTACTTC. Looking up the rest from reference TRBV9 and TRBJ2-7 gives the full variable domain: DSGVTQTPKHLITATGQRVTLRCSPRSGDLSVYWYQQSLDQGLQFLIQYYNGEERAKGNILERFSAQQFPDLHSELNLSSLELGDSALYFCASSVSPTGGGEQYFGPGTRLTVT.